This T cell receptor (beta chain) was captured in a study of T cells in Graves' hyperthyroidism and ophthalmopathy (dated by TCRdb to between 2018 and 2021). General notes on the study: Peripheral blood samples were taken at initial diagnosis, before any treatment was given. A discovery cohort of about a hundred patients, about 40 with Graves' ophthalmopathy and approximately 55 with stable Graves' hyperthyroidism, was used to find distinguishing TCR V-J signatures. Prospective prediction of ophthalmopathy was tested in an independent validation cohort of some 20 hyperthyroidism patients and 17 patients who later progressed to ophthalmopathy. The approximately 95 discovery patients were divided at random into training and test sets in a 7:3 ratio. The study also compared thyroid tissue and blood T-cell repertoires from a handful of Graves' hyperthyroidism patients. After sampling, hyperthyroidism patients received methimazole starting at 30 mg daily, and ophthalmopathy patients received high-dose intravenous methylprednisolone. According to the paper, TCR Vbeta CDR3 sequencing was carried out on approximately 140 peripheral blood samples, which came from approximately 41 ophthalmopathy, about 75 hyperthyroidism and approximately 17 progressor patients. Here is what the overall study found, with its caveats: No statistical method was used to fix the sample size in advance, and group allocation was not hidden from the investigators. In validation, progression to ophthalmopathy was predicted by the model with around 71% sensitivity and 72.22% specificity, a median of about 6.4 months before onset. A 13 V-J signature model separated ophthalmopathy from stable hyperthyroidism, with 87.88% sensitivity and just under 84% specificity in cross-validation and 80%/75% in testing. Most expanded thyroid clonotypes (frequency above 0.001) were also detected in blood, suggesting blood repertoires may reflect thyroid immune responses.

The sample holds a few counts of this clonotype. There is no known antigen for this receptor. No base quality values were provided; no much bigger clone lies one nucleotide off. Trimming removed 1 base from V and 8 bases from J, leaving 15 bases between the germline ends. Its CDR3 holds 14 amino acids, cysteine through phenylalanine. CDR3 DNA is the only sequence kept; it has 42 bases, read in frame from the first base. CDR1 and CDR2 (DFQATT, SNEGSKA) derive from the germline V gene (reference sequence). Stable Graves' hyperthyroidism was defined as the absence of progression to ophthalmopathy over 18 months of follow-up. Hyperthyroidism patients were newly diagnosed, had a disease duration of under 2 months, and were aged 18 to 65 years. Patients with uncontrolled infections, other autoimmune diseases, pregnancy or lactation were excluded. Diagnoses were based on clinical symptoms, serum thyroxine and TRAb, thyroid ultrasound and orbital computed tomography. PBMCs were isolated from 8 to 10 ml of fresh peripheral blood by Ficoll-Paque density gradient centrifugation. Total RNA was extracted using Trizol reagent, and RNA quality was assessed on an Agilent 2100 Bioanalyzer.

The TCR beta CDR3 regions were amplified from the RNA transcripts. The TCR CDR3 was subjected to a first round of RT-PCR using the HTBI primer set and the Qiagen OneStep RT-PCR kit. Libraries were constructed in a second round of multiplex PCR, after which size selection and purification were carried out. Sequencing of the libraries was done on an Illumina HiSeq2000 using paired-end 100 bp reads. Concerning the study's data processing: SOAPnuke was used to process the raw data, throwing out any read that contained adapters or uncalled bases, had a mean Phred below 15, or lacked an exact constant-primer or identifier match. COPE v1.2.5 was used to merge high-quality paired reads, and clonotypes were defined as unique nucleotide sequences. Clonotypes were aligned to IMGT TRBV, TRBD and TRBJ reference segments using MiTCR v1.1. Only V-J combinations with frequency above 0.0001, covering roughly 99% of repertoires, were analysed. A TCS score was defined as the ratio between F50 (clonal expansion) and ExV (chaos), using BLOSUM62-based TCRdist between CDR3 peptides within each V-J. Welch's t-statistics and random forest reduced fewer than 550 V-J features to 10 to 15, which were used in a naive Bayes classifier (R e1071). In-frame beta chains were kept once TCRdb had trimmed the public reads at Q25 with fastp and called clones with MiXCR. Rows are unified per CDR3 protein, each entry keeping the most common DNA and genes. TCRdb, not the authors, supplied the V and J calls. Here the sample has approximately 710,000 distinct CDR3 sequences; roughly 17% occur a single time. The ten largest clones capture roughly a sixth of the sample.

Recombination connected TRBV20-1 to TRBJ1-5, and perhaps TRBD1 as D gene, on 6 matching bases. This receptor was identified in a man in his fifties or sixties with Graves' hyperthyroidism. The sample was blood. The nucleotide sequence is given as TGCAGTGCTAGAGGAACACAGGGAATTGAGCCCCAGCATTTT. Protein translation: CSARGTQGIEPQHF.